This T cell receptor beta chain stems from a study of cytomegalovirus exposure and HLA in healthy donors. Turning to the study itself: Out of about 179 million T cells, an earlier analysis found about 120 million unique TCR beta sequences in total.

13 Jbeta primers and 60 Vbeta primers were used for the PCR. Produced via immunoSEQ multiplex PCR; TCRdb's table is partial and in-frame only. The profile shows 150,000 to 200,000 clones, 70% to 85% of them singletons. The CDR3 is 17 residues long. Germline CDR1 SGHNT, CDR2 YENEEA. V lost 0 bases and J 1 base, leaving 13 bases between the germline ends. About this clone itself: Its antigen is currently unknown.

Overall study results and limits: A previous analysis found most TCR beta V segments productive roughly 87% or roughly 30% of the time. Information on immune exposure was restricted to one variable (CMV serostatus). Cytomegalovirus-associated status was assigned to 164 TCR beta chains.

This sequence was found in a woman aged 25 to 39 in good health and CMV-seropositive. The V call is TRBV11-3, the J call TRBJ2-1, with a weak D call TRBD2 (6 bases). Sequenced: PBMCs. The CDR3 nucleotides read TGTGCCAGCAGCTTAGATAGTAGGGACTTGTCCTACAATGAGCAGTTCTTC. As protein: CASSLDSRDLSYNEQFF.